These T cell receptor beta chains were read from a single sample in a study of cytomegalovirus exposure and HLA in healthy donors. Method: immunoSEQ multiplex PCR; TCRdb's copy keeps in-frame clones and lacks some. The profile shows 100,000 to 150,000 clones, approximately 89% of them singletons. Sequencing was carried out using PBMCs. Every receptor here comes from a man in his thirties or forties in good health and CMV-seronegative. The CDR3 runs from the conserved cysteine through the conserved F or W. Fields, in order: V gene, clone size, J gene, D gene, CDR3 DNA, CDR3 protein. A D gene is named only where the DNA matches it firmly. Clone size is shown for a subset of rows, as once, few, many or a class of expanded clone.

v_gene: TRBV11-2; abundance: once; j_gene: TRBJ1-1; d_gene: .; CDR3nt: TGTGCCAGCAGCCTCGGTGGGGGCTACACTGAAGCTTTCTTT; CDR3aa: CASSLGGGYTEAFF
v_gene: TRBV27; abundance: .; j_gene: TRBJ2-7; d_gene: .; CDR3nt: TGTGCCAGCAGTTTATCGGGGGACAACGAGCAGTACTTC; CDR3aa: CASSLSGDNEQYF
v_gene: TRBV5-6; abundance: once; j_gene: TRBJ1-3; d_gene: .; CDR3nt: TGTGCCAGCAGGCGGACGAAACGACAGATCTCTGGAAACACCATATATTTT; CDR3aa: CASRRTKRQISGNTIYF
v_gene: TRBV27; abundance: .; j_gene: TRBJ1-2; d_gene: .; CDR3nt: TGTGCCAGCAGTTTACTCCGGGGGGGCTACACCTTC; CDR3aa: CASSLLRGGYTF
v_gene: TRBV11-2; abundance: .; j_gene: TRBJ1-6; d_gene: .; CDR3nt: TGTGCCAGCAGCTTACCTCAGCGGAGTTCACCCCTCCACTTT; CDR3aa: CASSLPQRSSPLHF
v_gene: TRBV6-5; abundance: once; j_gene: TRBJ1-5; d_gene: TRBD1; CDR3nt: TGTGCCAGCAGTTCGACCTCAGGGGGCTGGCAGCCCCAGCATTTT; CDR3aa: CASSSTSGGWQPQHF
v_gene: TRBV6-5; abundance: .; j_gene: TRBJ2-5; d_gene: .; CDR3nt: TGTGCCAGCAGAAGGACAGCCCAAGAGACCCAGTACTTC; CDR3aa: CASRRTAQETQYF
v_gene: TRBV6-6; abundance: .; j_gene: TRBJ2-7; d_gene: .; CDR3nt: TGTGCCAGCAGTTACTCGGACAAAACATACGAGCAGTACTTC; CDR3aa: CASSYSDKTYEQYF
v_gene: TRBV2; abundance: .; j_gene: TRBJ2-7; d_gene: TRBD1; CDR3nt: TGTGCCAGCAGCGGGGGGACAGGGTGGTACGAGCAGTACTTC; CDR3aa: CASSGGTGWYEQYF
v_gene: TRBV9; abundance: .; j_gene: TRBJ1-2; d_gene: .; CDR3nt: TGTGCCAGCAGCGGACGGACAGTGAACTATGGCTACACCTTC; CDR3aa: CASSGRTVNYGYTF
v_gene: TRBV4-1; abundance: .; j_gene: TRBJ2-2; d_gene: TRBD2; CDR3nt: TGCGCCAGCAGCCAAGGACTCGGGGGGACCGACACCGGGGAGCTGTTTTTT; CDR3aa: CASSQGLGGTDTGELFF
v_gene: TRBV6-5; abundance: .; j_gene: TRBJ2-1; d_gene: TRBD1; CDR3nt: TGTGCCAGCATAGGGACAGGGCCCAATGAGCAGTTCTTC; CDR3aa: CASIGTGPNEQFF
v_gene: TRBV7-2; abundance: .; j_gene: TRBJ2-7; d_gene: TRBD2; CDR3nt: TGTGCCAGCAGCTCCCCCGCGGGACTAGGAGCCTACGAGCAGTACTTC; CDR3aa: CASSSPAGLGAYEQYF
v_gene: TRBV10-1; abundance: .; j_gene: TRBJ1-5; d_gene: .; CDR3nt: TGCGCCAGCAGCTCCCAGGTGGATCAGCCCCAGCATTTT; CDR3aa: CASSSQVDQPQHF
v_gene: TRBV6-5; abundance: .; j_gene: TRBJ1-5; d_gene: .; CDR3nt: TGTGCCAGCAGGTCCCGTAGCAATCAGCCCCAGCATTTT; CDR3aa: CASRSRSNQPQHF
v_gene: TRBV4-2; abundance: .; j_gene: TRBJ2-7; d_gene: TRBD2; CDR3nt: TGTGCCAGCAGCCAAGATGTAACTAGCGGCTCCTACGAGCAGTACTTC; CDR3aa: CASSQDVTSGSYEQYF
v_gene: TRBV7-9; abundance: .; j_gene: TRBJ2-7; d_gene: TRBD1; CDR3nt: TGTGCCAGCAGCGCCACCCTGGACAGGGTACAGGACGAGCAGTACTTC; CDR3aa: CASSATLDRVQDEQYF
v_gene: TRBV4-3; abundance: .; j_gene: TRBJ2-3; d_gene: .; CDR3nt: TGCGCCAGCAGCCCTAACCTCTCCACAGATACGCAGTATTTT; CDR3aa: CASSPNLSTDTQYF
v_gene: TRBV2; abundance: once; j_gene: TRBJ2-1; d_gene: TRBD2; CDR3nt: TGTGCCAGCAGTGATGAAGGCGGGGGGGGCAATGAGCAGTTCTTC; CDR3aa: CASSDEGGGGNEQFF
v_gene: TRBV27; abundance: .; j_gene: TRBJ2-1; d_gene: .; CDR3nt: TGTGCCAGCAAGGGCGTGGCTAACCAGGGTATTGAGCAGTTCTTC; CDR3aa: CASKGVANQGIEQFF
v_gene: TRBV4-2; abundance: few; j_gene: TRBJ1-4; d_gene: .; CDR3nt: TGTGCCAGCAGCCAGGCCGGGGGGTGGGAAAAACTGTTTTTT; CDR3aa: CASSQAGGWEKLFF
v_gene: TRBV7-2; abundance: .; j_gene: TRBJ2-1; d_gene: .; CDR3nt: TGTGCCAGCAGCTTATCGCGGGGATACAATGAGCAGTTCTTC; CDR3aa: CASSLSRGYNEQFF
v_gene: TRBV5-4; abundance: once; j_gene: TRBJ1-4; d_gene: TRBD1; CDR3nt: TGTGCCAGCAGCCCTGGGACAGGGCCAACTAATGAAAAACTGTTTTTT; CDR3aa: CASSPGTGPTNEKLFF
v_gene: TRBV19; abundance: few; j_gene: TRBJ1-2; d_gene: TRBD1; CDR3nt: TGTGCCAGTAGTCCAAGAGCGACAGGGCCCTATGGCTACACCTTC; CDR3aa: CASSPRATGPYGYTF
v_gene: TRBV19; abundance: .; j_gene: TRBJ1-5; d_gene: .; CDR3nt: TGTGCCAGTAGAAGCTTTGGGGGCGGGAGCAATCAGCCCCAGCATTTT; CDR3aa: CASRSFGGGSNQPQHF
v_gene: TRBV28; abundance: .; j_gene: TRBJ1-5; d_gene: .; CDR3nt: TGTGCCAGCCAACTCATTGGTCAGCCCCAGCATTTT; CDR3aa: CASQLIGQPQHF
v_gene: TRBV14; abundance: .; j_gene: TRBJ2-1; d_gene: .; CDR3nt: TGTGCCAGCAGCCTCCGCAAGGGACTTCGTAGCAATGAGCAGTTCTTC; CDR3aa: CASSLRKGLRSNEQFF
v_gene: TRBV4-1; abundance: .; j_gene: TRBJ1-4; d_gene: TRBD1; CDR3nt: TGCGCCAGCAGCCGCTCTGTAGGACAGGGACTACATAATGAAAAACTGTTTTTT; CDR3aa: CASSRSVGQGLHNEKLFF
v_gene: TRBV27; abundance: once; j_gene: TRBJ1-4; d_gene: .; CDR3nt: TGTGCCAGCAGTCTACAGGGTTCAGGCGAAAAACTGTTTTTT; CDR3aa: CASSLQGSGEKLFF
v_gene: TRBV4-3; abundance: .; j_gene: TRBJ1-3; d_gene: .; CDR3nt: TGCGCCAGCAGCCAAGATAGGGGGGGGGAAGCTGGAAACACCATATATTTT; CDR3aa: CASSQDRGGEAGNTIYF
v_gene: TRBV7-9; abundance: .; j_gene: TRBJ2-2; d_gene: TRBD1; CDR3nt: TGTGCCAGCAGCTCTGAGCCAAACAGGGGAGCCGGGGAGCTGTTTTTT; CDR3aa: CASSSEPNRGAGELFF
v_gene: TRBV9; abundance: .; j_gene: TRBJ2-2; d_gene: TRBD2; CDR3nt: TGTGCCAGCAGCGTTAGTGGACTAGCGGGGGGGCAGGGCACCGGGGAGCTGTTTTTT; CDR3aa: CASSVSGLAGGQGTGELFF
v_gene: TRBV19; abundance: .; j_gene: TRBJ2-3; d_gene: .; CDR3nt: TGTGCCAGTAGTATCGCTAGCGCAGGGGGGACGCAGTATTTT; CDR3aa: CASSIASAGGTQYF
v_gene: TRBV7-2; abundance: .; j_gene: TRBJ2-2; d_gene: TRBD1; CDR3nt: TGTGCCAGCAGCTTAGTACAGGGGCAGGGGGAGCTGTTTTTT; CDR3aa: CASSLVQGQGELFF
v_gene: TRBV15; abundance: many; j_gene: TRBJ2-3; d_gene: TRBD2; CDR3nt: TGTGCCACCAGCAGAGAGGTAGCGGGGGGCGGCACAGATACGCAGTATTTT; CDR3aa: CATSREVAGGGTDTQYF
v_gene: TRBV6-5; abundance: few; j_gene: TRBJ2-7; d_gene: .; CDR3nt: TGTGCCAGCAGCAGGCAGGGGTTATACTACGAGCAGTACTTC; CDR3aa: CASSRQGLYYEQYF
v_gene: TRBV6-6; abundance: .; j_gene: TRBJ1-4; d_gene: .; CDR3nt: TGTGCCAGCAGACACGGACAGCCTGCAACTAATGAAAAACTGTTTTTT; CDR3aa: CASRHGQPATNEKLFF
v_gene: TRBV4-2; abundance: .; j_gene: TRBJ2-1; d_gene: TRBD2; CDR3nt: TGTGCCAGCAGCCAAGATCCTAGCGGAATCTACAATGAGCAGTTCTTC; CDR3aa: CASSQDPSGIYNEQFF
v_gene: TRBV5-1; abundance: .; j_gene: TRBJ1-2; d_gene: .; CDR3nt: TGCGCCAGCAGCTTGACAGTGAACTATGGCTACACCTTC; CDR3aa: CASSLTVNYGYTF
v_gene: TRBV11-2; abundance: medium-sized; j_gene: TRBJ2-7; d_gene: .; CDR3nt: TGTGCCAGCAGCTTAGGTGGGGGAGGTTACGAGCAGTACTTC; CDR3aa: CASSLGGGGYEQYF
v_gene: TRBV5-1; abundance: .; j_gene: TRBJ1-4; d_gene: .; CDR3nt: TGCGCCAGCAGCTCAACTCCCGCAACAACTAATGAAAAACTGTTTTTT; CDR3aa: CASSSTPATTNEKLFF
v_gene: TRBV13; abundance: .; j_gene: TRBJ1-1; d_gene: .; CDR3nt: TGTGCCAGCAGCTTAGGAGGACTCCACACTGAAGCTTTCTTT; CDR3aa: CASSLGGLHTEAFF
v_gene: TRBV7-8; abundance: .; j_gene: TRBJ1-2; d_gene: .; CDR3nt: TGTGCCAGCAGCTTAGCTCGGCCAGGGACTAACTATGGCTACACCTTC; CDR3aa: CASSLARPGTNYGYTF
v_gene: TRBV7-2; abundance: .; j_gene: TRBJ2-3; d_gene: TRBD1; CDR3nt: TGTGCCAGCGCAACCCAAGCGGGACAGGGGGCCGATACGCAGTATTTT; CDR3aa: CASATQAGQGADTQYF
v_gene: TRBV6-1; abundance: .; j_gene: TRBJ2-7; d_gene: .; CDR3nt: TGTGCCAGCAGTTGGGGCATCTACGAGCAGTACTTC; CDR3aa: CASSWGIYEQYF
v_gene: TRBV5-1; abundance: .; j_gene: TRBJ1-1; d_gene: TRBD1; CDR3nt: TGCGCCAGCAGCTCCCAGGGGGTGCTGAACACTGAAGCTTTCTTT; CDR3aa: CASSSQGVLNTEAFF
v_gene: TRBV7-6; abundance: once; j_gene: TRBJ2-5; d_gene: TRBD2; CDR3nt: TGTGCCAGCAGGAAGGGACTAGCGGGGGGACAAGAGACCCAGTACTTC; CDR3aa: CASRKGLAGGQETQYF
v_gene: TRBV7-9; abundance: .; j_gene: TRBJ1-2; d_gene: TRBD1; CDR3nt: TGTGCCAGCAGCTTGTTTCAGGGGGGAGGCTATGGCTACACCTTC; CDR3aa: CASSLFQGGGYGYTF
v_gene: TRBV9; abundance: .; j_gene: TRBJ2-6; d_gene: TRBD1; CDR3nt: TGTGCCAGCAGCCAGTACGGGACAGCCCTTTCCTCTGGGGCCAACGTCCTGACTTTC; CDR3aa: CASSQYGTALSSGANVLTF
v_gene: TRBV13; abundance: .; j_gene: TRBJ2-1; d_gene: .; CDR3nt: TGTGCCGTTCGGAGGGTAGCGAGCTCCTACAATGAGCAGTTCTTC; CDR3aa: CAVRRVASSYNEQFF
v_gene: TRBV9; abundance: .; j_gene: TRBJ2-1; d_gene: TRBD2; CDR3nt: TGTGCCAGCAGCGAGGGACTAGCGCCCAGCTCCTACAATGAGCAGTTCTTC; CDR3aa: CASSEGLAPSSYNEQFF
v_gene: TRBV5-1; abundance: .; j_gene: TRBJ1-2; d_gene: TRBD1; CDR3nt: TGCGCCAGCAGCTCTACAGGGGACTATGGCTACACCTTC; CDR3aa: CASSSTGDYGYTF